This T cell receptor (beta chain) appears in the sequencing data of a study of molecular identifiers for immune sequencing clone quantification (dated by TCRdb to between 2017 and 2018). Regarding the complete study: For a replicate experiment, RNA from roughly 20,000 or 100,000 naive CD8 T cells was divided into five aliquots, and four of the five aliquots were sequenced. CD8 T cells were used in a methods study to benchmark molecular-identifier clustering-based TCR repertoire sequencing (MIDCIRS) and TCR RNA copy counting.

This clonotype has a handful of counts. The antigen this receptor binds is unknown. Base qualities were left out, and no much larger clone turns up one base away. Libraries of naive CD8 T cells were built from anywhere between about 19,000 and 1,100,000 sorted cells, with 10%, 30% or 50% of the purified RNA used. On a BD FACSAria II, naive CD8 T cells were FACS-sorted as CD8+CD4-CCR7+CD45RA+ and collected into RLT Plus buffer. Roughly ten TCR copies' worth of Jurkat RNA were spiked into 20,000-1,000,000 naive CD8 T cell samples to test detection sensitivity. CD8 T cells were enriched with RosetteSep CD8+ T Cell Enrichment Cocktail and Ficoll-Paque, followed by ACK red cell lysis. The research as a whole found: Modeling estimated roughly 3 recovered TCR RNA copies per cell, compared with about 10 by digital PCR, which implies around 30% capture efficiency. A single cell's worth of spiked-in Jurkat TCR RNA was reported detectable even among around 970,000 naive CD8 T cells. In CMV-specific effector cells, over 99% of molecules were held by clones above 20 RNA copies, whereas under 1% of molecules were held by such clones in naive cells. When barcode sub-clustering was left out, chimeric consensus sequences inflated TCR diversity, with chimeras reaching as high as 47%. The naive libraries included spiked-in Jurkat TCR RNA (about 9 copies' worth), and this Jurkat TCR RNA is not part of the donor repertoire. Identical TCR molecules sharing a barcode could cause highly expanded clone sizes to be underestimated.

The library was made by PCR. The data were produced on a NextSeq 500. Bulk TCR libraries were prepared as previously described, using TCR primers listed in Table S5. The Qiagen AllPrep DNA/RNA kit was used to purify total RNA. Before analysis, reads from multiple sequencing runs of one library were combined. As for how the authors treated the data: Reads were retained only if their TCR constant sequence matched exactly, and those retained reads were trimmed to 150 nt and grouped according to their 12-nt molecular barcodes. Reads within each barcode group were sub-clustered using a 15% Levenshtein threshold, and quality-weighted consensus sequences were constructed for each RNA molecule. Non-functional sequences were filtered out, along with any lower-count sequence sitting one edit away from another sequence. On the basis of fitting two negative binomial distributions, barcode sub-clusters with fewer than 20% of the maximum read count were discarded. TCRdb took the public reads, trimmed them with fastp at Q25, ran MiXCR for clone calling and kept in-frame beta chains. Rows with a matching CDR3 protein are joined into one entry that keeps the most common DNA and genes. The V and J calls and clone size are TCRdb's, not the authors'. The sample includes some 580,000 distinct CDR3 sequences, with about 25% observed a single time. Of the sample, 0.78% is held by the ten largest clones.

The receptor comes from a human donor in good health. Some libraries in this study had Jurkat cell RNA spiked in. Specimen: naive CD8+ T cells from blood, with Jurkat cell RNA spiked in. The sample's cell subset or site label, decoded: FACS-sorted CD8+CD4-CCR7+CD45RA+ naive T cells.

The nucleotide sequence reads TGCAGCGTTGAAGGAGGGGAACTCCAAGATACGCAGTATTTT. It specifies CSVEGGELQDTQYF. The rearrangement combines TRBV29-1 with TRBJ2-3; the D match is possibly TRBD1 or TRBD2, with 5 bases aligned in each. The CDR1 and CDR2 encoded by the germline V gene are SQVTM and ANQGSEA. The CDR3 runs 14 amino acids, cysteine and phenylalanine included. The sequence is cut down to CDR3 DNA, 42 bases in frame from base 1. V drops 1 base and J drops 5 bases, leaving 13 bases in between.